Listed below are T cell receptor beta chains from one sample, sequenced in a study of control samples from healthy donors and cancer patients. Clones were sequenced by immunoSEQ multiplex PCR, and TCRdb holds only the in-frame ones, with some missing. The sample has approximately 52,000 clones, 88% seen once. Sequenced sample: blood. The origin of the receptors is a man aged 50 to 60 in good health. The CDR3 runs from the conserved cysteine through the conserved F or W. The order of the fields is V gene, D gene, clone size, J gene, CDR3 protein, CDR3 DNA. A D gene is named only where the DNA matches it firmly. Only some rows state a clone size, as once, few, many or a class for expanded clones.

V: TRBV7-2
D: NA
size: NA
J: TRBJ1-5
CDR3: CASSLALYQPQHF
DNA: TGTGCCAGCAGCTTAGCTCTTTATCAGCCCCAGCATTTT

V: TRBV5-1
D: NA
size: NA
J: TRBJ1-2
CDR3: CASSLGPDAFAYGYTF
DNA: TGCGCCAGCAGCTTGGGACCCGACGCCTTCGCCTATGGCTACACCTTC

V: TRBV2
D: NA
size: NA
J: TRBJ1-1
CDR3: CASSTHNLPAAFF
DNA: TGTGCCAGCAGTACCCACAACCTCCCGGCGGCTTTCTTT

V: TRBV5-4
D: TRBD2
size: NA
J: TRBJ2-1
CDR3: CASRPASGVYNEQFF
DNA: TGTGCCAGCAGGCCGGCTAGCGGGGTCTACAATGAGCAGTTCTTC

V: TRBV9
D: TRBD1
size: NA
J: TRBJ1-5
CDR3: CASSSGTAHQPQHF
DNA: TGTGCCAGCAGCTCGGGGACAGCTCACCAGCCCCAGCATTTT

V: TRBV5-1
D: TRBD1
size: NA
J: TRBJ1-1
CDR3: CASHPLTGLNTEAFF
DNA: TGCGCCAGCCACCCTCTGACAGGGCTGAACACTGAAGCTTTCTTT

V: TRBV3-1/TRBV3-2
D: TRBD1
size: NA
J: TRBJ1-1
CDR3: CASSLESGGTEAFF
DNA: TGTGCCAGCAGCCTGGAATCAGGGGGCACTGAAGCTTTCTTT

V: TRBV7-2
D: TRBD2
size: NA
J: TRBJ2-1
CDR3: CASSSDRTSGGSYNEQFF
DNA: TGTGCCAGCAGCTCAGACAGGACTAGCGGGGGCTCCTACAATGAGCAGTTCTTC

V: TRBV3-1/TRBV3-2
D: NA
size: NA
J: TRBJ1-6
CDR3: CASSPDNYNSPLHF
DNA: TGTGCCAGCAGCCCGGACAACTATAATTCACCCCTCCACTTT

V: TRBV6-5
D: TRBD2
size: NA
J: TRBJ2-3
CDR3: CASTRLAGVADTQYF
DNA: TGTGCCAGCACGAGACTAGCGGGAGTTGCAGATACGCAGTATTTT

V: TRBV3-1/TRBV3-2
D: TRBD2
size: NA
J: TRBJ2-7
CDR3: CASSQETSGIGEQYF
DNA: TGTGCCAGCAGCCAAGAGACTAGCGGGATTGGCGAGCAGTACTTC

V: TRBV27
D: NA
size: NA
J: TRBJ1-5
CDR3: CASRTDPGQPQHF
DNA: TGTGCCAGCAGGACAGACCCTGGACAGCCCCAGCATTTT

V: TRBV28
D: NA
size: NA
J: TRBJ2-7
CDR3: CASVLPGNSYEQYF
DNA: TGTGCCAGCGTTCTACCGGGGAATTCCTACGAGCAGTACTTC

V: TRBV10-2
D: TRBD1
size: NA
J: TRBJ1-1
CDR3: CASGQGNTEAFF
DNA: TGCGCCAGCGGACAGGGGAACACTGAAGCTTTCTTT

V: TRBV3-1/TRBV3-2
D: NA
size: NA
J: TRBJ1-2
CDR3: CASSQSAGLTIGYGYTF
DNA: TGTGCCAGCAGCCAAAGCGCAGGCTTGACAATCGGCTATGGCTACACCTTC

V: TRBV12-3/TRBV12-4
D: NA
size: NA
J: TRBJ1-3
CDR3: CASSRTTGNTIYF
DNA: TGTGCCAGCAGTAGAACTACTGGAAACACCATATATTTT

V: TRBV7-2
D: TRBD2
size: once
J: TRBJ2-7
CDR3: CASSFLSGTGYEQYF
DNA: TGTGCCAGCAGCTTCCTCAGCGGGACTGGGTACGAGCAGTACTTC

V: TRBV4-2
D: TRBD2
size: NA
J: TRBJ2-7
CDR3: CASSQDPSGYSSYEQYF
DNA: TGTGCCAGCAGCCAAGATCCTAGCGGGTACAGCTCCTACGAGCAGTACTTC

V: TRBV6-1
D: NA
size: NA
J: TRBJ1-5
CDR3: CASSEAGADSNQPQHF
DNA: TGTGCCAGCAGTGAGGCAGGGGCGGATAGCAATCAGCCCCAGCATTTT

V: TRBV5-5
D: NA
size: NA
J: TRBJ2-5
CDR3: CASSSQGQETQYF
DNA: TGTGCCAGCAGCTCCCAGGGTCAAGAGACCCAGTACTTC

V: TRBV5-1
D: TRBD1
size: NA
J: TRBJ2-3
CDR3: CASSFTGQGTDTQYF
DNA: TGCGCCAGCAGCTTCACGGGACAGGGCACAGATACGCAGTATTTT

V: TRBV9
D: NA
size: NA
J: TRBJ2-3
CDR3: CASSVDGISTDTQYF
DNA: TGTGCCAGCAGCGTAGACGGGATTAGCACAGATACGCAGTATTTT

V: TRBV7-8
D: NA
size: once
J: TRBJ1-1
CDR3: CASSPRGTEAFF
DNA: TGTGCCAGCAGCCCAAGGGGAACTGAAGCTTTCTTT

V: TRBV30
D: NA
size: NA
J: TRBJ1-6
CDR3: CAWSKGEGNSPLHF
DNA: TGTGCCTGGAGTAAAGGGGAAGGCAATTCACCCCTCCACTTT

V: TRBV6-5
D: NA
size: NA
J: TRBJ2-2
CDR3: CASKVRATNTGELFF
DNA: TGTGCCAGCAAAGTCAGGGCAACGAACACCGGGGAGCTGTTTTTT

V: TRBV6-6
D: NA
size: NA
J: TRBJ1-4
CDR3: CASGGAQNEKLFF
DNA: TGTGCCAGTGGGGGGGCGCAGAATGAAAAACTGTTTTTT

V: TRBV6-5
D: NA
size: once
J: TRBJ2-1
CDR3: CASSYSQGSSYNEQFF
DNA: TGTGCCAGCAGTTACTCCCAGGGGAGCTCCTACAATGAGCAGTTCTTC

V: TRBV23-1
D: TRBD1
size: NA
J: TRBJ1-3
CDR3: CASSQSRDRAPDYSGNTIYF
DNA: TGCGCCAGCAGTCAATCCCGGGACAGGGCCCCTGACTACTCTGGAAACACCATATATTTT

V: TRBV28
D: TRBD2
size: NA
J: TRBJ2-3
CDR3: CASSFWTRASTDTQYF
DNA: TGTGCCAGCAGTTTTTGGACTAGAGCTAGCACAGATACGCAGTATTTT

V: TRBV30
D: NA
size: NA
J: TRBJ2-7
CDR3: CAWSSGTREQYF
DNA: TGTGCCTGGAGTTCGGGGACGCGGGAGCAGTACTTC

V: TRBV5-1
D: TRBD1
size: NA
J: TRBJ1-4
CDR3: CASSVTGDAEKLFF
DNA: TGCGCCAGCAGCGTGACAGGGGATGCTGAAAAACTGTTTTTT

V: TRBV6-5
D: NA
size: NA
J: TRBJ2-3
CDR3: CASTGGTLTDTQYF
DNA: TGTGCCAGCACAGGCGGAACTCTCACAGATACGCAGTATTTT

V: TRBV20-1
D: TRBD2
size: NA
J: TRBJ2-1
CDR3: CSASKPGTSGNEQFF
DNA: TGCAGTGCTAGTAAACCCGGGACTAGCGGCAATGAGCAGTTCTTC

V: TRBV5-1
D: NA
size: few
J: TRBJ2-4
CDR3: CASSPGSPGLQDIQYF
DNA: TGCGCCAGCAGCCCGGGTTCGCCAGGGCTCCAGGACATTCAGTACTTC

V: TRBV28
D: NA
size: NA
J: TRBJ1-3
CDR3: CASSVTGNTIYF
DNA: TGTGCCAGCAGTGTAACAGGAAACACCATATATTTT

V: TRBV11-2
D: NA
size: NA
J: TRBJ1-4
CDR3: CASSLGPTNEKLFF
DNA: TGTGCCAGCAGCTTAGGCCCAACTAATGAAAAACTGTTTTTT

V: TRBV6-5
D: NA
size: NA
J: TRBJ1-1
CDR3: CASKLGRDTEAFF
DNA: TGTGCCAGCAAATTGGGCAGGGATACTGAAGCTTTCTTT

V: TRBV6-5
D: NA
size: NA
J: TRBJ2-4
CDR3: CASTAPGVSIQYF
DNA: TGTGCCAGCACCGCCCCAGGGGTGAGCATTCAGTACTTC

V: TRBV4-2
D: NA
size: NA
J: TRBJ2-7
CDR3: CASSQDRLGRYEQYF
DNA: TGTGCCAGCAGCCAAGATCGTCTTGGTCGCTACGAGCAGTACTTC

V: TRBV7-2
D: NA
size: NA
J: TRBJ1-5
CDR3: CASSLQGNGEGNQPQHF
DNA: TGTGCCAGCAGCTTACAGGGGAATGGAGAGGGCAATCAGCCCCAGCATTTT

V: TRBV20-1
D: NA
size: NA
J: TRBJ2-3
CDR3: CSAKTDTQYF
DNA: TGCAGTGCCAAGACAGATACGCAGTATTTT

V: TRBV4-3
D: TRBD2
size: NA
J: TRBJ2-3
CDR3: CASSQDALAESTDTQYF
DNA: TGCGCCAGCAGCCAAGATGCGCTAGCGGAGTCCACAGATACGCAGTATTTT

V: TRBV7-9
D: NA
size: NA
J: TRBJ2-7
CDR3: CASSHPPGPNTYEQYF
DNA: TGTGCCAGCAGCCACCCCCCCGGTCCAAACACCTACGAGCAGTACTTC

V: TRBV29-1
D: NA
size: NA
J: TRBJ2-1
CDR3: CSVDVNEQFF
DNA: TGCAGCGTTGATGTTAATGAGCAGTTCTTC

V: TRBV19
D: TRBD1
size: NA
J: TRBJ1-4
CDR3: CASSGQGKSEKLFF
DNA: TGTGCCAGTAGCGGACAGGGGAAGAGTGAAAAACTGTTTTTT